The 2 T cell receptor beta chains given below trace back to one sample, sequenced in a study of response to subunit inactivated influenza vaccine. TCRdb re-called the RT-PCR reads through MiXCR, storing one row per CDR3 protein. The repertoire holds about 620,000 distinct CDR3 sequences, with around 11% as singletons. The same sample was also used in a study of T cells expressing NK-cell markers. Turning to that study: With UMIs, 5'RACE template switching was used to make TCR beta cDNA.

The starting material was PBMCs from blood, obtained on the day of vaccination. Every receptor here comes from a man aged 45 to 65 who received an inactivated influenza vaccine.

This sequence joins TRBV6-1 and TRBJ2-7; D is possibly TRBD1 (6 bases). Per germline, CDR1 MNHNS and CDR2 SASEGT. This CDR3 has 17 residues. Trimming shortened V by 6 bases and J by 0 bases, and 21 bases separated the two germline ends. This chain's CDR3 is CASRPPTGPRISYEQYF. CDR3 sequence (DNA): TGTGCCAGCAGACCACCTACAGGGCCGAGAATCTCCTACGAGCAGTACTTC.

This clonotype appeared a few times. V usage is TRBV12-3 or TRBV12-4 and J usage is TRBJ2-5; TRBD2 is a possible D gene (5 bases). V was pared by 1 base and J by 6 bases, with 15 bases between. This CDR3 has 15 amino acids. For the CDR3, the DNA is TGTGCCAGCAGTTTAGAGGAGGCCGGTATGAAGACCCAGTACTTC. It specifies CASSLEEAGMKTQYF.